The present entry profiles one T cell receptor beta chain with its context. The entry originates in a study of cytomegalovirus exposure and HLA in healthy donors. With 0 bases clipped from V and 0 bases from J, the junction kept 8 bases outside the gene matches. The CDR3 consists of 18 residues. Germline-derived CDR1 and CDR2 are SGHDN and FVKESK. Primers for the PCR totalled 60 Vbeta and 13 Jbeta. Sequencing used immunoSEQ multiplex PCR; TCRdb keeps in-frame clones, though not all of them. The table has 150,000 to 170,000 clones, about 76% seen once. Sequencing used PBMCs. This receptor was taken from a man aged 25 to 40 in good health and CMV-seropositive. This rearrangement joins TRBV14 to TRBJ2-3, with 8 bases that match TRBD2. The CDR3 nucleotides are TGTGCCAGCAGCCAAGAGGATGGACTAGCCTCTAGCACAGATACGCAGTATTTT. Amino acid sequence: CASSQEDGLASSTDTQYF.